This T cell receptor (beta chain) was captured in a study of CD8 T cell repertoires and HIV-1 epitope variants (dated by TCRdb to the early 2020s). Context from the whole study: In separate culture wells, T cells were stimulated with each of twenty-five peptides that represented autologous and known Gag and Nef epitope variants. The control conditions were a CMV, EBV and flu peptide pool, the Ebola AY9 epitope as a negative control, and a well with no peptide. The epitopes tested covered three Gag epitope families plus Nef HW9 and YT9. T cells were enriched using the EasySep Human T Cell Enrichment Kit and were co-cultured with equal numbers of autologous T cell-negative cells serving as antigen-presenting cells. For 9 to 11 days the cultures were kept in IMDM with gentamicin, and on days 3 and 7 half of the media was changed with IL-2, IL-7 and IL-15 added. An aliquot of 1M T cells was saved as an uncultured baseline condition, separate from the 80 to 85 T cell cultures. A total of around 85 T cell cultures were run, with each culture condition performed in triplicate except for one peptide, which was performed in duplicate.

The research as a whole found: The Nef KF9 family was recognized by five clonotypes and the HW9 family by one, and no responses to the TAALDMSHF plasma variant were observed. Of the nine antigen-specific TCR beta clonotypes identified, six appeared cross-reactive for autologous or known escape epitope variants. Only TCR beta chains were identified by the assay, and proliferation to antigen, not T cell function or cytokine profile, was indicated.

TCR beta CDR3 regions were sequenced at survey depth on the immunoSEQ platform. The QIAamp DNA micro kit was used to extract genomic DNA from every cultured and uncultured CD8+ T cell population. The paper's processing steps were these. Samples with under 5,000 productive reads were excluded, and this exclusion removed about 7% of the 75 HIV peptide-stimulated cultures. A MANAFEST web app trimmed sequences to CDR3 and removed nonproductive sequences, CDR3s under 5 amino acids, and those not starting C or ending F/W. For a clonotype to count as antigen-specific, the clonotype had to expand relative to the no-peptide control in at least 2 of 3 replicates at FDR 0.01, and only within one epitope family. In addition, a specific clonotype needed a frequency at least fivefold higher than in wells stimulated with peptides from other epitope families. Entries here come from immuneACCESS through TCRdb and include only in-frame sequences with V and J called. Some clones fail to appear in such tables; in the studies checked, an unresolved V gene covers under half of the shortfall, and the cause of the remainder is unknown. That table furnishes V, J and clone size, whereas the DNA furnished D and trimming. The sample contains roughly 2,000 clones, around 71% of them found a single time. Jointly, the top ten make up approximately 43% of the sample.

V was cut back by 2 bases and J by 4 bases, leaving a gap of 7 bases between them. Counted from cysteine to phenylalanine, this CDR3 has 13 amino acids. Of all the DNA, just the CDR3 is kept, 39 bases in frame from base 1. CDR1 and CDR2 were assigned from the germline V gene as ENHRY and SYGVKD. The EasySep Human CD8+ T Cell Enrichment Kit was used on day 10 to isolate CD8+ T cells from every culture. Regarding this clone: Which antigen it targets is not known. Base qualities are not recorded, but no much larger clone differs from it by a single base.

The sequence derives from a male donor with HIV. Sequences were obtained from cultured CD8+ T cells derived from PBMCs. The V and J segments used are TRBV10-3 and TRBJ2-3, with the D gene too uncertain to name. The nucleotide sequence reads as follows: TGTGCCATCAGTGAGAGGGCCGCAGATACGCAGTATTTT. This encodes CAISERAADTQYF.